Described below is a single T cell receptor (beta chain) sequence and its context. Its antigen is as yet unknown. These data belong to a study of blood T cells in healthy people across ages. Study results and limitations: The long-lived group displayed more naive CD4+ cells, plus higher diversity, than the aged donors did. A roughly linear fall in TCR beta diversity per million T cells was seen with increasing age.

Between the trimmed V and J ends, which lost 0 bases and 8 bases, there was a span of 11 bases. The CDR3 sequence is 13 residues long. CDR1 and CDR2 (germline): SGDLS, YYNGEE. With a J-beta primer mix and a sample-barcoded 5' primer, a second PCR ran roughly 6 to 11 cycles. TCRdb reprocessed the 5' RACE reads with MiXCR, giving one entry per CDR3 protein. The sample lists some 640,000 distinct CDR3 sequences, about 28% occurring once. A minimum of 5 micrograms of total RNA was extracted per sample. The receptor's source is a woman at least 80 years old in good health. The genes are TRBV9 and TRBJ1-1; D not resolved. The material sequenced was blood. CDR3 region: CASSVDVSREAFF. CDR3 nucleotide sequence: TGTGCCAGCAGCGTAGACGTGAGCCGCGAAGCTTTCTTT. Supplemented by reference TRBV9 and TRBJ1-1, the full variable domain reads DSGVTQTPKHLITATGQRVTLRCSPRSGDLSVYWYQQSLDQGLQFLIQYYNGEERAKGNILERFSAQQFPDLHSELNLSSLELGDSALYFCASSVDVSREAFFGQGTRLTVV.